The rows below give T cell receptor beta chains drawn from one sample of a study of cytomegalovirus exposure and HLA in healthy donors. TCRdb's copy holds only in-frame clones and misses some; the assay was immunoSEQ multiplex PCR. The data hold more than 130,000 clones, with around 80% observed a single time. The sequencing input was PBMCs. All receptors come from a man aged 40-55 years in good health and CMV-seropositive. Each CDR3 is given with its conserved first and last residue. The D gene is left open where the match is weak. For some rows the clone size is stated as once, few or many, or as a class when expanded; others skip it.

d_call: TRBD2; j_call: TRBJ2-1; v_call: TRBV12-5; clone_size: few; cdr3_aa: CASGLVAGGFYNEQFF; cdr3_nt: TGTGCTAGTGGTTTGGTAGCGGGAGGATTCTACAATGAGCAGTTCTTC
d_call: .; j_call: TRBJ2-2; v_call: TRBV5-1; clone_size: many; cdr3_aa: CASSSSFTGELFF; cdr3_nt: TGCGCCAGCAGCTCGTCCTTTACCGGGGAGCTGTTTTTT
d_call: TRBD1; j_call: TRBJ2-7; v_call: TRBV29-1; clone_size: .; cdr3_aa: CSVEGAGGEQYF; cdr3_nt: TGCAGCGTTGAAGGGGCAGGGGGCGAGCAGTACTTC
d_call: .; j_call: TRBJ2-3; v_call: TRBV4-1; clone_size: .; cdr3_aa: CASSQLSGTTDTQYF; cdr3_nt: TGCGCCAGCAGCCAACTTAGCGGCACCACAGATACGCAGTATTTT
d_call: TRBD1; j_call: TRBJ2-7; v_call: TRBV19; clone_size: .; cdr3_aa: CASSIPGTGVYEQYF; cdr3_nt: TGTGCCAGTAGTATCCCCGGGACAGGGGTTTACGAGCAGTACTTC
d_call: .; j_call: TRBJ2-6; v_call: TRBV29-1; clone_size: .; cdr3_aa: CSVRGGQSSGANVLTF; cdr3_nt: TGCAGCGTTCGAGGGGGTCAAAGCTCTGGGGCCAACGTCCTGACTTTC
d_call: TRBD1; j_call: TRBJ1-4; v_call: TRBV28; clone_size: few; cdr3_aa: CASRLYRGKLFF; cdr3_nt: TGTGCCAGCAGGCTTTACAGGGGAAAACTGTTTTTT
d_call: TRBD1; j_call: TRBJ2-7; v_call: TRBV5-4; clone_size: .; cdr3_aa: CASRPPGTGGVDEQYF; cdr3_nt: TGTGCCAGCAGGCCCCCCGGGACAGGGGGGGTAGACGAGCAGTACTTC
d_call: TRBD1; j_call: TRBJ1-5; v_call: TRBV9; clone_size: .; cdr3_aa: CASSTGTGMGQPQHF; cdr3_nt: TGTGCCAGCAGCACCGGGACAGGGATGGGTCAGCCCCAGCATTTT
d_call: TRBD1; j_call: TRBJ1-4; v_call: TRBV28; clone_size: .; cdr3_aa: CASKPDRVGEKLFF; cdr3_nt: TGTGCCAGCAAACCCGACAGGGTAGGGGAAAAACTGTTTTTT
d_call: TRBD2; j_call: TRBJ2-5; v_call: TRBV10-3; clone_size: .; cdr3_aa: CAISESGTSGGKTQYF; cdr3_nt: TGTGCCATCAGTGAGTCGGGGACTAGCGGGGGGAAGACCCAGTACTTC
d_call: TRBD1; j_call: TRBJ2-7; v_call: TRBV6-5; clone_size: .; cdr3_aa: CASSRTGVTEQYF; cdr3_nt: TGTGCCAGCTCCCGGACAGGGGTAACCGAGCAGTACTTC
d_call: TRBD1; j_call: TRBJ1-6; v_call: TRBV6-1; clone_size: once; cdr3_aa: CASSEGVTGNSPLHF; cdr3_nt: TGTGCCAGCAGTGAAGGAGTGACAGGGAATTCACCCCTCCACTTT
d_call: .; j_call: TRBJ2-3; v_call: TRBV7-8; clone_size: .; cdr3_aa: CASSLGRGSTDTQYF; cdr3_nt: TGTGCCAGCAGCTTGGGGCGGGGTAGCACAGATACGCAGTATTTT
d_call: .; j_call: TRBJ2-1; v_call: TRBV2; clone_size: .; cdr3_aa: CASRIWGTGDNEQFF; cdr3_nt: TGTGCCAGTCGCATTTGGGGGACGGGGGATAATGAGCAGTTCTTC
d_call: TRBD1; j_call: TRBJ1-1; v_call: TRBV18; clone_size: .; cdr3_aa: CASTLTGMNTEAFF; cdr3_nt: TGTGCCAGCACCCTGACAGGGATGAACACTGAAGCTTTCTTT
d_call: .; j_call: TRBJ1-1; v_call: TRBV19; clone_size: .; cdr3_aa: CASSTTENTEAFF; cdr3_nt: TGTGCCAGTAGTACTACAGAGAACACTGAAGCTTTCTTT
d_call: TRBD1; j_call: TRBJ2-7; v_call: TRBV19; clone_size: .; cdr3_aa: CASSNFGTGDEQYF; cdr3_nt: TGTGCCAGTAGTAATTTCGGGACAGGGGACGAGCAGTACTTC
d_call: TRBD2; j_call: TRBJ2-7; v_call: TRBV6-5; clone_size: .; cdr3_aa: CASSLLAGGYEQYF; cdr3_nt: TGTGCCAGCAGCCTACTAGCGGGGGGGTACGAGCAGTACTTC
d_call: .; j_call: TRBJ1-2; v_call: TRBV6-1; clone_size: .; cdr3_aa: CASMRVEYGYTF; cdr3_nt: TGTGCCAGCATGAGGGTTGAGTATGGCTACACCTTC
d_call: .; j_call: TRBJ2-1; v_call: TRBV10-2; clone_size: .; cdr3_aa: CASRDTYNEQFF; cdr3_nt: TGCGCCAGCAGAGACACCTACAATGAGCAGTTCTTC
d_call: TRBD2; j_call: TRBJ2-7; v_call: TRBV6-1; clone_size: .; cdr3_aa: CASSEGGEYEQYF; cdr3_nt: TGTGCCAGCAGTGAGGGGGGGGAATACGAGCAGTACTTC
d_call: .; j_call: TRBJ1-4; v_call: TRBV7-2; clone_size: .; cdr3_aa: CASSTERSSNEKLFF; cdr3_nt: TGTGCCAGCAGCACCGAACGGAGCTCTAATGAAAAACTGTTTTTT
d_call: .; j_call: TRBJ2-7; v_call: TRBV27; clone_size: .; cdr3_aa: CASSFAAGFNEQYF; cdr3_nt: TGTGCCAGCAGTTTCGCGGCAGGGTTCAACGAGCAGTACTTC
d_call: TRBD2; j_call: TRBJ2-1; v_call: TRBV7-8; clone_size: few; cdr3_aa: CASSYGTSGGAREQFF; cdr3_nt: TGTGCCAGCAGCTACGGGACTAGCGGGGGGGCACGTGAGCAGTTCTTC
d_call: TRBD2; j_call: TRBJ2-1; v_call: TRBV6-6; clone_size: .; cdr3_aa: CASAGTSGSNEQFF; cdr3_nt: TGTGCCAGCGCCGGGACTAGCGGGAGCAATGAGCAGTTCTTC
d_call: .; j_call: TRBJ2-7; v_call: TRBV4-1; clone_size: .; cdr3_aa: CASSRPDSLSYEQYF; cdr3_nt: TGCGCCAGCAGCCGGCCGGACAGTCTCAGTTACGAGCAGTACTTC
d_call: TRBD1; j_call: TRBJ1-6; v_call: TRBV28; clone_size: .; cdr3_aa: CASMTGGVISRSPLHF; cdr3_nt: TGTGCCAGCATGACAGGGGGAGTCATCTCACGGTCACCCCTCCACTTT
d_call: TRBD1; j_call: TRBJ1-1; v_call: TRBV27; clone_size: .; cdr3_aa: CASSLFSRDRGSEAFF; cdr3_nt: TGTGCCAGCAGTTTATTTAGTCGGGACAGGGGGTCTGAAGCTTTCTTT
d_call: TRBD2; j_call: TRBJ2-1; v_call: TRBV7-2; clone_size: .; cdr3_aa: CASSPTRSGSSNEQFF; cdr3_nt: TGTGCCAGCAGCCCGACCCGTAGCGGGAGTTCCAATGAGCAGTTCTTC
d_call: TRBD1; j_call: TRBJ1-6; v_call: TRBV19; clone_size: .; cdr3_aa: CASGTGNSPLHF; cdr3_nt: TGTGCCAGTGGGACAGGGAATTCACCCCTCCACTTT
d_call: .; j_call: TRBJ2-7; v_call: TRBV2; clone_size: .; cdr3_aa: CASSLGGSLYEQYF; cdr3_nt: TGTGCCAGCAGCCTTGGGGGGAGTCTCTACGAGCAGTACTTC
d_call: .; j_call: TRBJ2-3; v_call: TRBV5-6; clone_size: .; cdr3_aa: CASSLSVSTDTQYF; cdr3_nt: TGTGCCAGCAGCTTGTCGGTTTCAACAGATACGCAGTATTTT
d_call: TRBD2; j_call: TRBJ2-1; v_call: TRBV4-3; clone_size: .; cdr3_aa: CASSQGLAVTNEQFF; cdr3_nt: TGCGCCAGCAGCCAGGGGCTAGCGGTGACCAATGAGCAGTTCTTC
d_call: TRBD2; j_call: TRBJ2-1; v_call: TRBV2; clone_size: .; cdr3_aa: CASTMTLAEPYNEQFF; cdr3_nt: TGTGCCAGCACCATGACCCTAGCGGAACCTTACAATGAGCAGTTCTTC
d_call: TRBD1; j_call: TRBJ2-7; v_call: TRBV5-1; clone_size: .; cdr3_aa: CASSMVQGAAYEQYF; cdr3_nt: TGCGCCAGCAGCATGGTACAGGGGGCAGCCTACGAGCAGTACTTC
d_call: TRBD2; j_call: TRBJ2-3; v_call: TRBV9; clone_size: once; cdr3_aa: CASSVVPLAGRDTQYF; cdr3_nt: TGTGCCAGCAGCGTAGTTCCCCTAGCGGGGCGAGATACGCAGTATTTT
d_call: .; j_call: TRBJ2-1; v_call: TRBV4-3; clone_size: once; cdr3_aa: CASSQVKSAELIYNEQFF; cdr3_nt: TGCGCCAGCAGCCAAGTTAAGTCAGCGGAGCTGATCTACAATGAGCAGTTCTTC
d_call: TRBD2; j_call: TRBJ2-1; v_call: TRBV6-6; clone_size: .; cdr3_aa: CASSLRGLAGVNEQFF; cdr3_nt: TGTGCCAGCAGTCTACGGGGACTAGCGGGAGTCAATGAGCAGTTCTTC
d_call: TRBD2; j_call: TRBJ2-1; v_call: TRBV6-1; clone_size: .; cdr3_aa: CASSGSGTSGPYNEQFF; cdr3_nt: TGTGCCAGCAGTGGGTCCGGGACTAGCGGGCCCTACAATGAGCAGTTCTTC
d_call: TRBD2; j_call: TRBJ2-1; v_call: TRBV19; clone_size: .; cdr3_aa: CASSISGTSGSYEQFF; cdr3_nt: TGTGCCAGTAGTATTTCGGGGACTAGCGGGAGTTATGAGCAGTTCTTC
d_call: .; j_call: TRBJ1-5; v_call: TRBV7-2; clone_size: .; cdr3_aa: CASSLGGQHNQPQHF; cdr3_nt: TGTGCCAGCAGCTTAGGTGGACAGCACAATCAGCCCCAGCATTTT
d_call: .; j_call: TRBJ2-1; v_call: TRBV27; clone_size: .; cdr3_aa: CASSFDRDYNEQFF; cdr3_nt: TGTGCCAGCAGTTTCGACAGAGATTACAATGAGCAGTTCTTC